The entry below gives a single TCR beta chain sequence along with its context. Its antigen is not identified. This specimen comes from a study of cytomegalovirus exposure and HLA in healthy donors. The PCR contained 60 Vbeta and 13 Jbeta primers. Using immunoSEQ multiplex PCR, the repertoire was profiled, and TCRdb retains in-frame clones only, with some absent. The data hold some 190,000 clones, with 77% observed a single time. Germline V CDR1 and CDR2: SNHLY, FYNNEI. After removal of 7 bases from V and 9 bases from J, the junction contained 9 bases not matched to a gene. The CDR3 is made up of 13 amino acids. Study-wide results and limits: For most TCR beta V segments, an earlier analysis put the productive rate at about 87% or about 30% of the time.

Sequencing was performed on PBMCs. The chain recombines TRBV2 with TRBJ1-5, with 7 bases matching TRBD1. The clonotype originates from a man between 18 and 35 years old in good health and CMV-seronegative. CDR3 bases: TGTGCCAGCAACATACAGGGGCATGGGCCCCAGCATTTT. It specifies CASNIQGHGPQHF.